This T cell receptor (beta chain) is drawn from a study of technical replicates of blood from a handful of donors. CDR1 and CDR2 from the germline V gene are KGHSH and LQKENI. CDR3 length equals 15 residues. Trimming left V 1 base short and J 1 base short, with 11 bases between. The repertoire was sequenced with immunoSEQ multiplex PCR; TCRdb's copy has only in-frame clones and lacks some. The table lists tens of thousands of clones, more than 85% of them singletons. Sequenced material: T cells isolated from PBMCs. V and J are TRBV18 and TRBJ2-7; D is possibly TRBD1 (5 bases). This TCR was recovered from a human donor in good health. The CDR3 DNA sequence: TGTGCCAGCTCACCACAGGGGTCGGGTTCCTACGAGCAGTACTTC. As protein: CASSPQGSGSYEQYF. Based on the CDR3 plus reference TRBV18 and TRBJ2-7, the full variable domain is NAGVMQNPRHLVRRRGQEARLRCSPMKGHSHVYWYRQLPEEGLKFMVYLQKENIIDESGMPKERFSAEFPKEGPSILRIQQVVRGDSAAYFCASSPQGSGSYEQYFGPGTRLTVT.